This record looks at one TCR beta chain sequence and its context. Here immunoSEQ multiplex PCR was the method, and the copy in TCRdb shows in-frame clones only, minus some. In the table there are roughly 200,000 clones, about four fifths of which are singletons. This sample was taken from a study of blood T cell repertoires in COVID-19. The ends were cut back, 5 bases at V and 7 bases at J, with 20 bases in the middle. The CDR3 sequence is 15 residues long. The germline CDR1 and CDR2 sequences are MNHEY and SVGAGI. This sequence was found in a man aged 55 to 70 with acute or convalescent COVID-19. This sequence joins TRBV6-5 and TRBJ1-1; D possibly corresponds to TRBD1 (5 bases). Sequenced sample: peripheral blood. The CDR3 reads CASSNPYDRLGEAFF. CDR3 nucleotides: TGTGCCAGCAGTAACCCTTACGACAGATTGGGTGAAGCTTTCTTT.